The 10 T cell receptor beta chains below come from one sample, sequenced in a study of vaccination and CD4 T cells after COVID-19. Treatment described: roughly 11-day PBMC culture with coronavirus spike peptide pools or control peptides (ViraFEST assay). For these TCRs, the target antigens are not known. Oncomine TCR Beta short-read sequencing was applied to DNA from cultured CD4+ T cells. TCRdb redid the calling of the PCR reads with MiXCR, one entry per CDR3 protein. The sample has tens of thousands of distinct CDR3 sequences, around two thirds seen once. The sequenced sample consisted of CD4+ T cells from blood, cultured in vitro. Receptors were obtained from a human donor who had recovered from COVID-19.

The chain couples TRBV6-5 to TRBJ2-1; 8 bases map to TRBD2. CDR1 is MNHEY and CDR2 is SVGAGI in the germline V gene. The CDR3 contains 16 residues. Germline trimming cut 2 bases from V and 3 bases from J; bases unmatched to any gene: 6. In nucleotides, the CDR3 is TGTGCCAGCAGTTACAGCTTTAGCGGGAACTACAATGAGCAGTTCTTC. Translation gives CASSYSFSGNYNEQFF.

This clonotype was counted once. The gene calls are TRBV6-1 and TRBJ1-1; the match to TRBD1 covers 10 bases. J was trimmed by 6 bases and V by 6 bases; bases with no gene match: 4. This CDR3 contains 13 residues. Germline-derived CDR1 and CDR2 are MNHNS and SASEGT. Here the CDR3 reads CASRTGGTSEAFF. The CDR3 DNA reads TGTGCCAGCAGGACAGGGGGCACGTCTGAAGCTTTCTTT.

A few counts support this clonotype. The CDR3 DNA reads TGTGCCAGCAGTTACTCCGGGGGAAGCGCCAAAAACATTCAGTACTTC. This codes for CASSYSGGSAKNIQYF. The chain links TRBV6-2 or TRBV6-3 to TRBJ2-4; D is possibly TRBD2 (6 bases). Germline CDR1 reads MNHEY; CDR2 reads SVGEGT. Trimming removed 0 bases from V and 1 base from J, with 10 bases in between. This CDR3 contains 16 residues.

This clonotype was counted a few times. This chain links TRBV7-3 with TRBJ2-2, with D perhaps TRBD2 (5 bases). Germline CDR1 and CDR2: SGHTA and FQGTGA. The ends were cut back, 5 bases at V and 6 bases at J, with 10 bases in the middle. The CDR3 consists of 13 residues. This CDR3 reads CASSPTRAGELFF. The CDR3 coding sequence is TGTGCCAGCAGCCCTACTAGAGCCGGGGAGCTGTTTTTT.

This clonotype has a handful of counts. V is TRBV7-9 and J is TRBJ1-5; TRBD1 aligns across 10 bases. V lost 4 bases to trimming and J lost 0 bases; unmatched junction nucleotides: 9. This CDR3 comprises 18 residues. Germline V gene data show CDR1 as SEHNR and CDR2 as FQNEAQ (reference sequence). CDR3 sequence reads: CASSSGQGVPTSNQPQHF. The CDR3 DNA reads as TGTGCCAGCAGCTCAGGACAGGGGGTTCCCACTAGCAATCAGCCCCAGCATTTT.

This clonotype was recorded a few times. V gene TRBV20-1 combines with J gene TRBJ2-3; TRBD2 might be the D (7 bases). The V gene lost 2 bases and the J gene lost 2 bases, with 14 bases spanning the gap. The CDR3 length is 15 residues. CDR1 and CDR2 from the germline V gene are DFQATT and SNEGSKA (reference sequence). For the CDR3, the DNA is TGCAGTGCTAGAATTCAGGGGAGGGTCACAGATACGCAGTATTTT. It encodes CSARIQGRVTDTQYF.

This chain uses TRBV7-8 with TRBJ1-2; 7 bases are shared with TRBD1. The CDR3 sequence is 11 residues long. The germline CDR1 and CDR2 sequences are SGHVS and FQNEAQ. Trimming at V came to 7 bases and at J to 8 bases, leaving 4 bases not matched to a gene. The CDR3 region has the DNA TGTGCCAGCATGACAGGGAACGGCTACACCTTC. Residues: CASMTGNGYTF. Supplemented by reference TRBV7-8 and TRBJ1-2, the full variable domain reads GAGVSQSPRYKVAKRGQDVALRCDPISGHVSLFWYQQALGQGPEFLTYFQNEAQLDKSGLPSDRFFAERPEGSVSTLKIQRTQQEDSAVYLCASMTGNGYTFGSGTRLTVV.

The CDR3 protein is CASSLGQGNQPQHF. The CDR3 bases are TGTGCCAGCAGCTTAGGTCAGGGTAATCAGCCCCAGCATTTT. This chain connects TRBV7-2 to TRBJ1-5, with D tentatively TRBD1 (5 bases). Germline V gene data show CDR1 as SGHTA and CDR2 as FQGNSA. The CDR3 is 14 residues long. V lost 1 base and J lost 4, with 8 bases in between.

The gene calls are TRBV20-1 and TRBJ2-1, with D perhaps given as TRBD1 or TRBD2 (5 bases each). The V gene lost 3 bases and the J gene lost 11 bases, with 20 bases spanning the gap. This CDR3 contains 14 residues. Germline V gene sequence: CDR1 DFQATT, CDR2 SNEGSKA (reference sequence). The CDR3 sequence is CSASSTGPTSKQFF. The CDR3 DNA follows: TGCAGTGCTAGTAGTACGGGACCGACCTCCAAGCAGTTCTTC.

This clonotype has just a few counts. The J gene is TRBJ1-2, the V gene TRBV24-1; 7 bases are a match to TRBD1. The CDR3 extends over 15 amino acids. Germline V lookup: CDR1 KGHDR, CDR2 SFDVKD. The trim removed 4 bases at V and 5 bases at J, leaving 9 bases unmatched. The CDR3 sequence is CATSESGRGGYGYTF. CDR3 DNA sequence: TGTGCCACCAGTGAAAGTGGCAGGGGGGGTTATGGCTACACCTTC.